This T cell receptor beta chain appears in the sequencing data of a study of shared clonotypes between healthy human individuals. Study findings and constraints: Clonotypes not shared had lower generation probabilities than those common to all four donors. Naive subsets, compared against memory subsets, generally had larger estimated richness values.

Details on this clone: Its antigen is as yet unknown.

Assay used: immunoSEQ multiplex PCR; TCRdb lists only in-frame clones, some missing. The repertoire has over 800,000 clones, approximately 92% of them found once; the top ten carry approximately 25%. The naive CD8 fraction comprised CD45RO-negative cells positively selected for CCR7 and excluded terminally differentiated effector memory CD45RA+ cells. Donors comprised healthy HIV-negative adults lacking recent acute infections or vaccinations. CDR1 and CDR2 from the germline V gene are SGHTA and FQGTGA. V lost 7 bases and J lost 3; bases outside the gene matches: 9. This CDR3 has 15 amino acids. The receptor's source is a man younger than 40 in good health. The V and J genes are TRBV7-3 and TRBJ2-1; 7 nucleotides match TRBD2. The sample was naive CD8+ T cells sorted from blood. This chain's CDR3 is CASINREEIYNEQFF. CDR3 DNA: TGTGCCAGCATCAACCGGGAGGAAATCTACAATGAGCAGTTCTTC.